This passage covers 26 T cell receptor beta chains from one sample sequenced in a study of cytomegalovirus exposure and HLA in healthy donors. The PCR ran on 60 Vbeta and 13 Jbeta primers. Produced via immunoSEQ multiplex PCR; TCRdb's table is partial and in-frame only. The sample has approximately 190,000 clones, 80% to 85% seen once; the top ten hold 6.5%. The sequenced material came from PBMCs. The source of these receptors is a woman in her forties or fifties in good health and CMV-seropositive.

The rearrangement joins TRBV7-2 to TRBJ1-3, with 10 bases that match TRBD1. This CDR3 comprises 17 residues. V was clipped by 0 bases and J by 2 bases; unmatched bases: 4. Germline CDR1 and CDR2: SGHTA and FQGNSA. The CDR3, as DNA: TGTGCCAGCAGCTTAGCCGCCGGGACAGGGGCTGGAAACACCATATATTTT. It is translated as CASSLAAGTGAGNTIYF.

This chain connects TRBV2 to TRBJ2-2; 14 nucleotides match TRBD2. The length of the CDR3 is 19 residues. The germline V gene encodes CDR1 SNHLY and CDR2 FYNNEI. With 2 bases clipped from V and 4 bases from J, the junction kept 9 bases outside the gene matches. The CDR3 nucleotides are TGTGCCAGCAGTGAAACCTGGACTAGCGGGGGGTGGGGCACCGGGGAGCTGTTTTTT. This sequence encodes CASSETWTSGGWGTGELFF.

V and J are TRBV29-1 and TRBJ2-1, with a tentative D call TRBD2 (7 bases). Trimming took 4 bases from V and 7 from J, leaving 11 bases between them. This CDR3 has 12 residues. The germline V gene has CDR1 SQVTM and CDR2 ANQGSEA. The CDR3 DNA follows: TGCAGCGTTGTAGGGGGGGTTAATGAGCAGTTCTTC. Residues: CSVVGGVNEQFF.

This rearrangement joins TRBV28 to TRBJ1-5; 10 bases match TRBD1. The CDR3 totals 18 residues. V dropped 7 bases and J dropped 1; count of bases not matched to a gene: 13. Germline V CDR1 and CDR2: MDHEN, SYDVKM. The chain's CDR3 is CASTLGTGAGGSNQPQHF. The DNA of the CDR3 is TGTGCCAGCACCTTGGGGACAGGGGCAGGGGGGAGCAATCAGCCCCAGCATTTT.

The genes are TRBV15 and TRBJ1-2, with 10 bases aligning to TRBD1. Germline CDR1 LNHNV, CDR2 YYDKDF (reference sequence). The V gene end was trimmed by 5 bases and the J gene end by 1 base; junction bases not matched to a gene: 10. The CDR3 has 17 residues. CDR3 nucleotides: TGTGCCACCAGCGGTAGACAGGGGGCGGGAAGTAACTATGGCTACACCTTC. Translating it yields CATSGRQGAGSNYGYTF.

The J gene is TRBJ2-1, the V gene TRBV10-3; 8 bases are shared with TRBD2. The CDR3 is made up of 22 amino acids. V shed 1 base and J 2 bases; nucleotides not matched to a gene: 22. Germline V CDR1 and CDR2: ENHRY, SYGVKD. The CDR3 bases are TGTGCCATCAGTGAGTGGGGTCAGGCCCTCCTAGCGGGCATTAGTACCTACAATGAGCAGTTCTTC. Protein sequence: CAISEWGQALLAGISTYNEQFF.

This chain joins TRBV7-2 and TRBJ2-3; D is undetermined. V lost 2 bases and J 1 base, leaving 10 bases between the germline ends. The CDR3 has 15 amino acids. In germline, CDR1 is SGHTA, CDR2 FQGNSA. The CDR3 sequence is CASSLQALGTDTQYF. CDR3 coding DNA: TGTGCCAGCAGCTTACAGGCGTTGGGCACAGATACGCAGTATTTT.

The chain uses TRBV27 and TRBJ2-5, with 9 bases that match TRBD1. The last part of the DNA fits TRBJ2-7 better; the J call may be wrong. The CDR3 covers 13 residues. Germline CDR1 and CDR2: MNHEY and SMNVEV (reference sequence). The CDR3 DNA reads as TGTGCCACGGCTATGGGGACAGGGAACGAGCAGTACTTC. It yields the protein CATAMGTGNEQYF.

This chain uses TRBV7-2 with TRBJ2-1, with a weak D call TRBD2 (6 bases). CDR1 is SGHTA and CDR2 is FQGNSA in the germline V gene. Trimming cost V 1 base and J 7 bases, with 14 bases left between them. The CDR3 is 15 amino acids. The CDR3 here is CASSLGRARGNEQFF. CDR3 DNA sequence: TGTGCCAGCAGCTTAGGGAGGGCACGGGGGAATGAGCAGTTCTTC. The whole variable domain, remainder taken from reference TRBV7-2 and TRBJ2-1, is GAGVSQSPSNKVTEKGKDVELRCDPISGHTALYWYRQSLGQGLEFLIYFQGNSAPDKSGLPSDRFSAERTGGSVSTLTIQRTQQEDSAVYLCASSLGRARGNEQFFGPGTRLTVL.

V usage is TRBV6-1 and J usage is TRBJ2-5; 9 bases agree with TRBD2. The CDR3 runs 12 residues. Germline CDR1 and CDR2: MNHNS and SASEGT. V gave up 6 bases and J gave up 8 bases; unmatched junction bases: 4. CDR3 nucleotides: TGTGCCAGCAGCCCGGGACTAGCAACCCAGTACTTC. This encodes CASSPGLATQYF.

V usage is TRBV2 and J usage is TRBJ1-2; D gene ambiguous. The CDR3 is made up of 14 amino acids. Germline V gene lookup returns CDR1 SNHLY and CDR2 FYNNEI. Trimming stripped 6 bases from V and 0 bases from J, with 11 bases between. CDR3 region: CASRFEAPNYGYTF. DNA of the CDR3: TGTGCCAGCAGGTTCGAGGCCCCTAACTATGGCTACACCTTC.

The CDR3 protein is CASSVVGGVGELFF. In DNA, the CDR3 is TGTGCCAGCAGCGTAGTCGGTGGAGTTGGGGAGCTGTTTTTT. The rearrangement links TRBV9 to TRBJ2-2, with unresolved D. Per germline, CDR1 SGDLS and CDR2 YYNGEE. V lost 0 bases to trimming and J lost 8 bases, with 11 bases between them. The CDR3 runs to 14 residues.

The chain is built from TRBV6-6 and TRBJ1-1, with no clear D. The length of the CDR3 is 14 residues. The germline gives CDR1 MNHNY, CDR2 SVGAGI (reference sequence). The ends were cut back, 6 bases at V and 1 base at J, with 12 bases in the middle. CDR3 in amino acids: CASRSELWNTEAFF. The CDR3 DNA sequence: TGTGCCAGCAGGTCCGAACTTTGGAACACTGAAGCTTTCTTT.

The CDR3 sequence is CASSQDVLTGTAHNLYGYTF. The CDR3 DNA is TGTGCCAGCAGCCAAGACGTATTAACCGGGACAGCCCACAATCTCTATGGCTACACCTTC. The chain combines TRBV14 with TRBJ1-2; 7 bases match TRBD1. V trimming: 0 bases; J trimming: 4 bases; junction bases outside the gene matches: 20. The CDR3 contains 20 residues. Germline V lookup: CDR1 SGHDN, CDR2 FVKESK.

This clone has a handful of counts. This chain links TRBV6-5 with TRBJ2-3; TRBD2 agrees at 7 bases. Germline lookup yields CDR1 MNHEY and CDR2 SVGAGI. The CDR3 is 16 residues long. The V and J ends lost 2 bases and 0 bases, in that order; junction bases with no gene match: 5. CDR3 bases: TGTGCCAGCAGTTACATGAGCGGGACTAGCACAGATACGCAGTATTTT. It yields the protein CASSYMSGTSTDTQYF.

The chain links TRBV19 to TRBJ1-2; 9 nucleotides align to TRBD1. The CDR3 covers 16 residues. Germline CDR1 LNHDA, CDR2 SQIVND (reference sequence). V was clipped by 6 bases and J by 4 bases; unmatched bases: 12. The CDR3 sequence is CASRPPRTGVFYGYTF. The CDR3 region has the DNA TGTGCCAGTAGACCCCCCCGGACAGGGGTTTTCTATGGCTACACCTTC.

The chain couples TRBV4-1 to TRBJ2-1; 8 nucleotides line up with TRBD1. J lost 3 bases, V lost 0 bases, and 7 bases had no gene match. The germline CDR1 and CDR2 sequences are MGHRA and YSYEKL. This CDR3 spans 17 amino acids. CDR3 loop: CASSQERRGQVYNEQFF. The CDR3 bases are TGCGCCAGCAGCCAAGAGCGTCGGGGACAGGTCTACAATGAGCAGTTCTTC.

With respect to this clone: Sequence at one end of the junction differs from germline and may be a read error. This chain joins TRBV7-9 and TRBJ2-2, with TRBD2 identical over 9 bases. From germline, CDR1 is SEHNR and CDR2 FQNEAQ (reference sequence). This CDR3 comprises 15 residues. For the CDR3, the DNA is TGTTCCAGCAGCTGGCGGGAGGGGAACACCGGGGAGCTGTTTTTT. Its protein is CSSSWREGNTGELFF.

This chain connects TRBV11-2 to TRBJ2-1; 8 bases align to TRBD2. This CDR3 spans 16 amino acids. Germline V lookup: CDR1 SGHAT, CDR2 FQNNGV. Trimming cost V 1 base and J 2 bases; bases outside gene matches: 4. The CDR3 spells CASSLVAGGAYNEQFF. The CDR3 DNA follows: TGTGCCAGCAGCTTAGTTGCGGGGGGAGCCTACAATGAGCAGTTCTTC. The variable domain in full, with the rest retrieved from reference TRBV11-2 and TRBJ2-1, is EAGVAQSPRYKIIEKRQSVAFWCNPISGHATLYWYQQILGQGPKLLIQFQNNGVVDDSQLPKDRFSAERLKGVDSTLKIQPAKLEDSAVYLCASSLVAGGAYNEQFFGPGTRLTVL.

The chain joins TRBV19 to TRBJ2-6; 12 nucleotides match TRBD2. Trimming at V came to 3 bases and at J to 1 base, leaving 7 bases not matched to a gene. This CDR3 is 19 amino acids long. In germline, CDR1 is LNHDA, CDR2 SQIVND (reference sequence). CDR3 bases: TGTGCCAGTAGTATCGGAGGACTAGCGGGAAGGTCTGGGGCCAACGTCCTGACTTTC. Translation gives CASSIGGLAGRSGANVLTF.

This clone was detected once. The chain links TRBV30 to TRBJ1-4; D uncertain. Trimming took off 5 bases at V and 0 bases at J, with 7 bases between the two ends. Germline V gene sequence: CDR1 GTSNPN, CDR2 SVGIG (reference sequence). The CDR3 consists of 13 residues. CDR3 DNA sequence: TGTGCCTGGGGAGCTACAACTAATGAAAAACTGTTTTTT. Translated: CAWGATTNEKLFF.

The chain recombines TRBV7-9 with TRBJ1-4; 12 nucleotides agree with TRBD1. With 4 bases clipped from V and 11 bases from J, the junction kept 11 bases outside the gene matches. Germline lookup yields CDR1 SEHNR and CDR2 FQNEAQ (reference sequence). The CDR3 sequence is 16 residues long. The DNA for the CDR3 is TGTGCCAGCAGCTCAGGGACAGGGGGCGTTTCTAGGAAACTGTTTTTT. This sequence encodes CASSSGTGGVSRKLFF.

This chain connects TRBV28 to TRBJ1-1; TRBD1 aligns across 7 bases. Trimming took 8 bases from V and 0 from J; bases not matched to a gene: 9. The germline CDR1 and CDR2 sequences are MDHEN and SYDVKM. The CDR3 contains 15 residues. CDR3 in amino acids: CASWIQTGLNTEAFF. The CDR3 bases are TGTGCCAGCTGGATCCAGACAGGGCTGAACACTGAAGCTTTCTTT.

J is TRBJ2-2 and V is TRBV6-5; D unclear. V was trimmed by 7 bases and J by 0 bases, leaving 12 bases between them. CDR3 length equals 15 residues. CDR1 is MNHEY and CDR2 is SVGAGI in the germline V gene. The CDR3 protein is CASTLSSPNTGELFF. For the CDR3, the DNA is TGTGCCAGCACCCTTTCCTCCCCGAACACCGGGGAGCTGTTTTTT.

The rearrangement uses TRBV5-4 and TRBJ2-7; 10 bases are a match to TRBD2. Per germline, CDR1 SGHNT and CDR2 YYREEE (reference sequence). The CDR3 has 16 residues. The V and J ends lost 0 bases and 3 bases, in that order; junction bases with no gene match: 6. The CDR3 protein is CASSLDSSGSFYEQYF. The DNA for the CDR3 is TGTGCCAGCAGCTTGGATTCTAGCGGGAGCTTCTACGAGCAGTACTTC.

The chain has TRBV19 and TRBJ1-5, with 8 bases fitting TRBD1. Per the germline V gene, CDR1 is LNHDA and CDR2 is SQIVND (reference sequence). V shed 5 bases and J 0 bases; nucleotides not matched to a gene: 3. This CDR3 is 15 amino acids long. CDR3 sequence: CASSPGTGSNQPQHF. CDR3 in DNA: TGTGCCAGTAGTCCCGGGACAGGTAGCAATCAGCCCCAGCATTTT.